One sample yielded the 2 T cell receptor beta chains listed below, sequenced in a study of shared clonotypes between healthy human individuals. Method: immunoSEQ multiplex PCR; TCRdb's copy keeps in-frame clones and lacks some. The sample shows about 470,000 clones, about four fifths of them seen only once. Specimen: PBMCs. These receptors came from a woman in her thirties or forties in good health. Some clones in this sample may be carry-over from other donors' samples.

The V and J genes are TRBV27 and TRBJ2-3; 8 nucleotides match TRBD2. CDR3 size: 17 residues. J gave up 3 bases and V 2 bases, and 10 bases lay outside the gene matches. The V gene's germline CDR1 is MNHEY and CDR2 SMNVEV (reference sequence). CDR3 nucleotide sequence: TGTGCCAGCAGTTTAATCTGGAGCGGGAGCAGGACAGATACGCAGTATTTT. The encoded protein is CASSLIWSGSRTDTQYF.

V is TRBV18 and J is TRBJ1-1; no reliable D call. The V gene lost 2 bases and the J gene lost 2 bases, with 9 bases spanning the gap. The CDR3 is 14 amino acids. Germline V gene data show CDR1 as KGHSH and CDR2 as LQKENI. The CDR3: CASSPTADNTEAFF. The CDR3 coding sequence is TGTGCCAGCTCACCAACAGCGGATAACACTGAAGCTTTCTTT. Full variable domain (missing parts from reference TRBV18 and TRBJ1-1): NAGVMQNPRHLVRRRGQEARLRCSPMKGHSHVYWYRQLPEEGLKFMVYLQKENIIDESGMPKERFSAEFPKEGPSILRIQQVVRGDSAAYFCASSPTADNTEAFFGQGTRLTVV.